This T cell receptor beta chain was captured by sequencing in a study of yellow fever vaccine responses in identical twins (dated by TCRdb to between 2018 and 2020). Broadly, across the study: In identical twins, the study followed T cell clones that responded to the vaccine with precision.

A remark on this clonotype: The clone's antigen remains unknown. Base-call qualities are not available, and no considerably larger clone is one nucleotide away.

Libraries were constructed by RT-PCR. The sequencer was an Illumina HiSeq 2500. The public reads were reprocessed in TCRdb via fastp at Q25 and MiXCR, keeping in-frame beta chains. Rows are unified per CDR3 protein, each entry keeping the most common DNA and genes. The sample has some 16,000 distinct CDR3 sequences on record, approximately 82% of them singletons. Clones ranked in the top ten supply around 2% of the sample. What the research found in general, with its limitations: The T cell response to vaccination in identical twins was reported by the authors to appear partly convergent and partly personalized.

V is trimmed back by 2 bases and J by 0 bases, and the junction contains 2 bases that no gene match accounts for. The germline V gene gives CDR1 as KGHSH and CDR2 as LQKENI. The CDR3 numbers 15 residues from cysteine through phenylalanine. Kept here is only the CDR3 DNA, which spans 45 bases and is read in frame from base 1. This TCR derives from a woman aged 18-30 years who received the yellow fever vaccine. Donor details come from another sample of the same person, matched by shared clones. The sample here was T cells from blood (PBMCs), unsorted or a sorted subset (not recorded which), taken before or after yellow fever vaccination (not recorded which). This chain is built from TRBV18 and TRBJ2-7; TRBD2 aligns with 9 central bases. The bases read TGTGCCAGCTCACCAGGTAGCGGGGGCTCCTACGAGCAGTACTTC. It translates to CASSPGSGGSYEQYF.